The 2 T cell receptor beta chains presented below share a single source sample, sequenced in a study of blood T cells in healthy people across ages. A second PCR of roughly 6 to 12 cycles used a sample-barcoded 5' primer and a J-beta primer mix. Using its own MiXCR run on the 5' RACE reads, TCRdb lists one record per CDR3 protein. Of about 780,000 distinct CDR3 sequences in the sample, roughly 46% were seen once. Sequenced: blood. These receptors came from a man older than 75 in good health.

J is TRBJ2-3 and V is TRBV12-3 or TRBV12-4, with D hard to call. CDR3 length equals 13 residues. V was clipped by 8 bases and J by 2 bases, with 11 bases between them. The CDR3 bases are TGTGCCAGCCAACGGCTTCACACAGATACGCAGTATTTT. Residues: CASQRLHTDTQYF.

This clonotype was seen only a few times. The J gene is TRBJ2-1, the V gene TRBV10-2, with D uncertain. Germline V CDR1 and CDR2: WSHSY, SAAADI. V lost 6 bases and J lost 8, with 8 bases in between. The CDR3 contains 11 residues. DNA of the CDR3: TGCGCCAGCAGGACTTTCGATGAGCAGTTCTTC. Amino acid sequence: CASRTFDEQFF.